This T cell receptor (beta chain) originates from a study of shared clonotypes between healthy human individuals. Study-level findings and limits: Generation probabilities of non-shared clonotypes were lower (relative to those shared by all four donors). Generally, naive subsets came out with larger estimated richness than memory subsets.

As regards this clone: The antigen is not known.

Profiling relied on immunoSEQ multiplex PCR, and the TCRdb table lists in-frame clones only, not all of them. Of roughly 2.5 million clones listed, around 94% are singletons. The source of this sequence is a man in his late teens or twenties in good health. The sample was naive CD4+ T cells sorted from blood. Subset here: CD45RA+ positively selected.

This CDR3 is CASSYSSPLHF. The CDR3 DNA reads TGTGCCAGCAGTTACTCTTCACCCCTCCACTTT. The J gene is TRBJ1-6, the V gene TRBV6-5; D call uncertain. The V and J ends lost 0 bases and 9 bases respectively, with 0 bases between them. CDR1 is MNHEY and CDR2 is SVGAGI in the germline V gene. CDR3 length: 11 amino acids.